The T cell receptor beta chain under discussion was sequenced for a study of control samples from healthy donors and cancer patients. Using immunoSEQ multiplex PCR, the repertoire was profiled, and TCRdb retains in-frame clones only, with some absent. The sample holds around 170,000 clones; approximately 94% are singletons and the top ten take about 1.4%. With V trimmed by 8 bases and J by 1 base, 5 bases remained unmatched. Germline V gene data show CDR1 as ENHRY and CDR2 as SYGVKD. CDR3 length: 15 amino acids. V and J are TRBV10-3 and TRBJ1-1; 12 nucleotides line up with TRBD1. The specimen was blood. The clonotype was recovered from a man younger than 45 in good health. The CDR3 loop is CAIGDRGLGNTEAFF. CDR3 bases: TGTGCCATCGGGGACAGGGGGCTGGGGAACACTGAAGCTTTCTTT.